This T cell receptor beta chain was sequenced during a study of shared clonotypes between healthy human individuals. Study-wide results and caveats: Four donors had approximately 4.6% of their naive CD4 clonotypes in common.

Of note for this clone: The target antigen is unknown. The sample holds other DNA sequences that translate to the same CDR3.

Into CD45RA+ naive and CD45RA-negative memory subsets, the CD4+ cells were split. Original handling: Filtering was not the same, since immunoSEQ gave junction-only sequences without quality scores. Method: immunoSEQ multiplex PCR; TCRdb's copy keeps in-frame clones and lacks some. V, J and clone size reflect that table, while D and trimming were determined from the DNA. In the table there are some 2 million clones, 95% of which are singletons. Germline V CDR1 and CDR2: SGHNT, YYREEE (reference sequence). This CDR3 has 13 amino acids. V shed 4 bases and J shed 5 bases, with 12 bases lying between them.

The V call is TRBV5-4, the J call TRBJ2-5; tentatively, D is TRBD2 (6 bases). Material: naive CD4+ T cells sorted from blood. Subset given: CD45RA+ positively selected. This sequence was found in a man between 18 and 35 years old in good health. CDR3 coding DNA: TGTGCCAGCAGCGTCGGGGGTGGTGAGACCCAGTACTTC. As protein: CASSVGGGETQYF.